This record covers a single TCR beta chain. Its antigen is unknown. In the PCR, 60 Vbeta and 13 Jbeta primers were used. TCRdb's table, derived via immunoSEQ multiplex PCR, lists solely in-frame clones and lacks some. The data show about 70,000 clones, roughly 74% seen once. This CDR3 spans 16 amino acids. Germline V gene data show CDR1 as MDHEN and CDR2 as SYDVKM. V shed 3 bases and J 6 bases; nucleotides not matched to a gene: 9. The data stem from a study of cytomegalovirus exposure and HLA in healthy donors. Findings of the study overall: Presence/absence analysis assumed near-uniform sequencing depth across donors.

The rearrangement joins TRBV28 to TRBJ1-5; 9 bases match TRBD1. Sequenced material: PBMCs. This receptor was taken from a human donor in good health. The CDR3 loop is CASSFTPGTGIQPQHF. CDR3 DNA sequence: TGTGCCAGCAGTTTCACCCCCGGGACAGGGATTCAGCCCCAGCATTTT.